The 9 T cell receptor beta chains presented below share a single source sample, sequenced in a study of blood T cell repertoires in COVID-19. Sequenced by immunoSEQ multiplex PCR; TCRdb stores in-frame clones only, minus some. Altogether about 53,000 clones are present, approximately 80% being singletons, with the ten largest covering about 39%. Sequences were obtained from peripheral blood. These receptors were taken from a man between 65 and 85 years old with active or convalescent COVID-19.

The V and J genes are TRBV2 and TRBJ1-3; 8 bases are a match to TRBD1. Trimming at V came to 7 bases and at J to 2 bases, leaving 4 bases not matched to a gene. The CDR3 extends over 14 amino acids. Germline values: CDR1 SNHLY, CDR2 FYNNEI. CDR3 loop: CASTPTGAGNTIYF. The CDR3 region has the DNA TGTGCCAGCACCCCGACAGGGGCTGGAAACACCATATATTTT.

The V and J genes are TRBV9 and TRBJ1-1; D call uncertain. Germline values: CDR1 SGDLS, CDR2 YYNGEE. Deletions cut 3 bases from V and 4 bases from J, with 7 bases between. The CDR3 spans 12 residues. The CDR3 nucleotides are TGTGCCAGCAGCGGCCGGGGCACTGAAGCTTTCTTT. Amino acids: CASSGRGTEAFF.

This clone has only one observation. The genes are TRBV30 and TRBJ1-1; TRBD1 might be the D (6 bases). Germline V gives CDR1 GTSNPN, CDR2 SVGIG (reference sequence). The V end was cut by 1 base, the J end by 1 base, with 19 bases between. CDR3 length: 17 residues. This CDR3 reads CAWSGEGDIDPNTEAFF. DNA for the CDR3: TGTGCCTGGAGTGGGGAGGGGGACATCGACCCGAACACTGAAGCTTTCTTT.

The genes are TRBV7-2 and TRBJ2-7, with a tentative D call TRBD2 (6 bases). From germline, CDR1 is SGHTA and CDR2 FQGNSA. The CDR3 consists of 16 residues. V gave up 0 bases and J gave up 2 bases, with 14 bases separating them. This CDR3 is CASSLALAGLPYEQYF. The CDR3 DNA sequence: TGTGCCAGCAGCTTAGCGCTGGCGGGGCTCCCCTACGAGCAGTACTTC.

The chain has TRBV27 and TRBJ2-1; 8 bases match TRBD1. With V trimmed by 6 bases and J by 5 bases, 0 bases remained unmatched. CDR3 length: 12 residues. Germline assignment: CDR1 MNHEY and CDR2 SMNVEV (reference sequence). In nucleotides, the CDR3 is TGTGCCAGCAGGGACAGGGACAATGAGCAGTTCTTC. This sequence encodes CASRDRDNEQFF.

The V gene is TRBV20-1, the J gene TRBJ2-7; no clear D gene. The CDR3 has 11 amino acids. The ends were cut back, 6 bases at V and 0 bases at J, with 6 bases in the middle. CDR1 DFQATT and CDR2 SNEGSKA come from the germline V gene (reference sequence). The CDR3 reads CSALSSYEQYF. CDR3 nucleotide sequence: TGCAGTGCCCTCAGCTCCTACGAGCAGTACTTC.

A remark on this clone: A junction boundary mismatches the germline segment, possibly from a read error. The CDR3 DNA is TGTGCCAGCAGCCCTTACGACAGGGGTAGCAGTCAGCCCCAGCATTTT. Translating gives CASSPYDRGSSQPQHF. The chain employs TRBV5-5 and TRBJ1-5; 8 bases fit TRBD1. This CDR3 is 16 amino acids long. Germline V gives CDR1 SGHKS, CDR2 YYEKEE (reference sequence).

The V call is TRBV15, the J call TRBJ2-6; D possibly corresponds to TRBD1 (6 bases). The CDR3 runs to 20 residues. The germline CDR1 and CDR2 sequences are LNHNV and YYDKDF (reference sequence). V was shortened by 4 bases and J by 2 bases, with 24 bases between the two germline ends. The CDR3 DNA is TGTGCCACCAGCACCTTCCTTCCGGGACATCAGGGGACTGGGGCCAACGTCCTGACTTTC. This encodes CATSTFLPGHQGTGANVLTF.

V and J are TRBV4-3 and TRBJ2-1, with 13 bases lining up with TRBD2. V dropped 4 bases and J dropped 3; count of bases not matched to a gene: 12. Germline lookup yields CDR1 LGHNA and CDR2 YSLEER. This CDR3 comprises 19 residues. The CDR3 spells CASSPRPRTSGSLYNEQFF. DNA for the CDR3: TGCGCCAGCAGCCCAAGACCCCGGACTAGCGGGAGTCTCTACAATGAGCAGTTCTTC.